These T cell receptor beta chains were read from a single sample in a study of blood T cell repertoires in COVID-19. This table comes from immunoSEQ multiplex PCR, and its TCRdb copy is limited to in-frame clones, with some not included. The sample records about 200,000 clones, about 88% being singletons. Sequencing was carried out using peripheral blood. The receptor source for this set is a woman aged 45-60 years with COVID-19, enrolled during active disease. Each CDR3 is given with its conserved first and last residue. D genes are given only for firm matches. For some rows the clone size is stated as once, few or many, or as a class when expanded; others skip it.

v_call: TRBV19
d_call: -
j_call: TRBJ1-5
clone_size: -
cdr3_aa: CASSMGGQPQHF
cdr3_nt: TGTGCCAGTAGTATGGGGGGTCAGCCCCAGCATTTT

v_call: TRBV3-1/TRBV3-2
d_call: -
j_call: TRBJ2-2
clone_size: once
cdr3_aa: CASSLRGGTGELFF
cdr3_nt: TGTGCCAGCAGCCTTCGAGGGGGAACCGGGGAGCTGTTTTTT

v_call: TRBV19
d_call: TRBD1
j_call: TRBJ2-2
clone_size: -
cdr3_aa: CATSDRGNTGELFF
cdr3_nt: TGTGCCACTTCGGACAGGGGGAACACCGGGGAGCTGTTTTTT

v_call: TRBV6-5
d_call: -
j_call: TRBJ1-1
clone_size: -
cdr3_aa: CASSWGGVEVNEAFF
cdr3_nt: TGTGCCAGCAGCTGGGGGGGGGTGGAAGTCAATGAAGCTTTCTTT

v_call: TRBV15
d_call: -
j_call: TRBJ1-2
clone_size: once
cdr3_aa: CATSRGSGLQNYGYTF
cdr3_nt: TGTGCCACCAGCAGAGGTTCCGGGTTACAAAACTATGGCTACACCTTC

v_call: TRBV7-9
d_call: -
j_call: TRBJ2-7
clone_size: -
cdr3_aa: CASSLPNAGPYEQYF
cdr3_nt: TGTGCCAGCAGCTTACCGAATGCGGGACCCTACGAGCAGTACTTC

v_call: TRBV10-1
d_call: TRBD1
j_call: TRBJ1-1
clone_size: -
cdr3_aa: CASSGDRVMNTEAFF
cdr3_nt: TGCGCCAGCAGTGGGGACAGGGTGATGAACACTGAAGCTTTCTTT

v_call: TRBV11-2
d_call: -
j_call: TRBJ1-5
clone_size: few
cdr3_aa: CASSLGTANQPQHF
cdr3_nt: TGTGCCAGCAGCTTAGGGACAGCCAATCAGCCCCAGCATTTT

v_call: TRBV19
d_call: TRBD1
j_call: TRBJ1-6
clone_size: -
cdr3_aa: CASSTPRTGRGSPLHF
cdr3_nt: TGTGCCAGTAGTACGCCACGGACAGGCCGAGGGTCACCCCTCCACTTT

v_call: TRBV14
d_call: TRBD1
j_call: TRBJ2-7
clone_size: -
cdr3_aa: CASSRVLRQGYHEQYF
cdr3_nt: TGTGCCAGCAGCAGGGTTCTTCGACAGGGGTACCACGAGCAGTACTTC

v_call: TRBV5-1
d_call: TRBD1
j_call: TRBJ1-6
clone_size: -
cdr3_aa: CASKTGGLDNSPLHF
cdr3_nt: TGCGCCAGCAAAACAGGGGGCTTGGATAATTCACCCCTCCACTTT

v_call: TRBV4-1
d_call: TRBD2
j_call: TRBJ2-5
clone_size: -
cdr3_aa: CASSPVAGGPRETQYF
cdr3_nt: TGCGCCAGCAGCCCCGTAGCGGGGGGGCCGAGAGAGACCCAGTACTTC

v_call: TRBV11-2
d_call: TRBD1
j_call: TRBJ2-1
clone_size: -
cdr3_aa: CASSPTGTGLHNEQFF
cdr3_nt: TGTGCCAGCAGCCCAACCGGGACAGGGTTACACAATGAGCAGTTCTTC

v_call: TRBV25-1
d_call: -
j_call: TRBJ1-5
clone_size: -
cdr3_aa: CASSEVSMDQPQHF
cdr3_nt: TGTGCCAGCAGTGAGGTTAGCATGGATCAGCCCCAGCATTTT

v_call: TRBV10-2
d_call: -
j_call: TRBJ1-4
clone_size: -
cdr3_aa: CASTSPMEPNEKLFF
cdr3_nt: TGCGCCAGCACCAGCCCGATGGAGCCCAATGAAAAACTGTTTTTT

v_call: TRBV4-1
d_call: TRBD1
j_call: TRBJ1-3
clone_size: -
cdr3_aa: CASSQDRDRVFGNTIYF
cdr3_nt: TGCGCCAGCAGCCAAGATAGGGACAGGGTTTTTGGAAACACCATATATTTT

v_call: TRBV2
d_call: TRBD1
j_call: TRBJ2-7
clone_size: few
cdr3_aa: CASRSDRVLYEQYF
cdr3_nt: TGTGCCAGCAGATCAGACAGGGTACTTTACGAGCAGTACTTC

v_call: TRBV3-1/TRBV3-2
d_call: -
j_call: TRBJ2-2
clone_size: -
cdr3_aa: CASSQDHNTGELFF
cdr3_nt: TGTGCCAGCAGCCAAGATCATAACACCGGGGAGCTGTTTTTT

v_call: TRBV7-2
d_call: -
j_call: TRBJ2-7
clone_size: -
cdr3_aa: CASSLAPGGGSRGEQYF
cdr3_nt: TGTGCCAGCAGCTTAGCGCCTGGGGGAGGAAGTCGAGGCGAGCAGTACTTC

v_call: TRBV5-1
d_call: -
j_call: TRBJ1-2
clone_size: -
cdr3_aa: CASSLADTHYGYTF
cdr3_nt: TGCGCCAGCAGCTTGGCGGACACCCACTATGGCTACACCTTC

v_call: TRBV25-1
d_call: -
j_call: TRBJ1-4
clone_size: -
cdr3_aa: CASSAHGGEKLFF
cdr3_nt: TGTGCCAGCAGTGCCCACGGAGGTGAAAAACTGTTTTTT

v_call: TRBV11-2
d_call: TRBD1
j_call: TRBJ1-1
clone_size: -
cdr3_aa: CASSLDPLDRVRTEAFF
cdr3_nt: TGTGCCAGCAGCTTAGATCCCCTCGACAGGGTGAGAACTGAAGCTTTCTTT

v_call: TRBV2
d_call: -
j_call: TRBJ1-1
clone_size: -
cdr3_aa: CASSDPSQGNTEAFF
cdr3_nt: TGTGCCAGCAGTGACCCCTCACAGGGGAACACTGAAGCTTTCTTT

v_call: TRBV9
d_call: TRBD2
j_call: TRBJ2-1
clone_size: -
cdr3_aa: CASSASTSVLEQFF
cdr3_nt: TGTGCCAGCAGCGCCTCCACTAGCGTCTTAGAGCAGTTCTTC

v_call: TRBV3-1/TRBV3-2
d_call: TRBD1
j_call: TRBJ1-2
clone_size: -
cdr3_aa: CASSLRQGARGYTF
cdr3_nt: TGTGCCAGCAGCCTTCGTCAGGGGGCGCGTGGCTACACCTTC

v_call: TRBV2
d_call: -
j_call: TRBJ1-1
clone_size: -
cdr3_aa: CASSPGDFTEAFF
cdr3_nt: TGTGCCAGCAGTCCAGGCGATTTTACTGAAGCTTTCTTT

v_call: TRBV11-3
d_call: TRBD1
j_call: TRBJ2-1
clone_size: -
cdr3_aa: CASSPRDRGMNEQFF
cdr3_nt: TGTGCCAGCAGCCCACGGGACAGGGGGATGAATGAGCAGTTCTTC

v_call: TRBV6-1
d_call: -
j_call: TRBJ2-7
clone_size: once
cdr3_aa: CASSEGLQRVLTYEQYF
cdr3_nt: TGTGCCAGCAGTGAAGGACTACAGAGGGTCCTTACCTACGAGCAGTACTTC

v_call: TRBV18
d_call: TRBD1
j_call: TRBJ1-2
clone_size: -
cdr3_aa: CASSPRSYQGQDPGYTF
cdr3_nt: TGTGCCAGCTCCCCTCGCTCATATCAAGGACAGGATCCTGGCTACACCTTC

v_call: TRBV11-2
d_call: -
j_call: TRBJ1-1
clone_size: -
cdr3_aa: CASSLGRRGGTEAFF
cdr3_nt: TGTGCCAGCAGCTTAGGACGTAGGGGAGGCACTGAAGCTTTCTTT

v_call: TRBV12-3/TRBV12-4
d_call: -
j_call: TRBJ1-2
clone_size: -
cdr3_aa: CASNNDYGYTF
cdr3_nt: TGTGCCAGCAATAATGACTATGGCTACACCTTC

v_call: TRBV6-5
d_call: TRBD1
j_call: TRBJ1-2
clone_size: -
cdr3_aa: CASSYPGGYGYTF
cdr3_nt: TGTGCCAGCAGTTACCCAGGGGGATATGGCTACACCTTC

v_call: TRBV12-5
d_call: -
j_call: TRBJ1-1
clone_size: -
cdr3_aa: CASGTYTAEAFF
cdr3_nt: TGTGCTAGTGGTACGTATACGGCTGAAGCTTTCTTT

v_call: TRBV4-1
d_call: TRBD2
j_call: TRBJ2-4
clone_size: -
cdr3_aa: CASSQTSSKVAGLKGGENIQYF
cdr3_nt: TGCGCCAGCAGCCAAACTTCGTCCAAGGTAGCGGGGCTTAAAGGGGGTGAAAACATTCAGTACTTC

v_call: TRBV30
d_call: TRBD2
j_call: TRBJ2-7
clone_size: -
cdr3_aa: CAWRRGGYEQYF
cdr3_nt: TGTGCCTGGAGGCGGGGGGGCTACGAGCAGTACTTC

v_call: TRBV6-5
d_call: TRBD1
j_call: TRBJ2-5
clone_size: -
cdr3_aa: CAGGQGETQYF
cdr3_nt: TGTGCCGGGGGACAGGGGGAGACCCAGTACTTC

v_call: TRBV29-1
d_call: -
j_call: TRBJ2-5
clone_size: -
cdr3_aa: CSLRTTQETQYF
cdr3_nt: TGCAGCCTAAGGACTACCCAAGAGACCCAGTACTTC

v_call: TRBV2
d_call: TRBD1
j_call: TRBJ1-4
clone_size: -
cdr3_aa: CASSETMTGAGGEKLFF
cdr3_nt: TGTGCCAGCAGTGAAACCATGACAGGGGCCGGGGGTGAAAAACTGTTTTTT

v_call: TRBV10-2
d_call: -
j_call: TRBJ1-6
clone_size: -
cdr3_aa: CASSDWGASPLHF
cdr3_nt: TGCGCCAGCAGTGATTGGGGAGCCTCACCCCTCCACTTT

v_call: TRBV19
d_call: -
j_call: TRBJ2-5
clone_size: -
cdr3_aa: CASSPPGLRETQYF
cdr3_nt: TGTGCCAGTAGCCCCCCGGGACTCCGGGAGACCCAGTACTTC

v_call: TRBV19
d_call: -
j_call: TRBJ1-1
clone_size: once
cdr3_aa: CASSIGPNTEAFF
cdr3_nt: TGTGCCAGTAGTATAGGGCCGAACACTGAAGCTTTCTTT

v_call: TRBV3-1/TRBV3-2
d_call: -
j_call: TRBJ1-1
clone_size: -
cdr3_aa: CASSQGTGNTEAFF
cdr3_nt: TGTGCCAGCAGCCAAGGAACGGGGAACACTGAAGCTTTCTTT

v_call: TRBV14
d_call: -
j_call: TRBJ2-3
clone_size: -
cdr3_aa: CASSQFLPDTQYF
cdr3_nt: TGTGCCAGCAGCCAATTCCTCCCAGATACGCAGTATTTT

v_call: TRBV5-5
d_call: TRBD2
j_call: TRBJ2-2
clone_size: -
cdr3_aa: CASSWDYRLNTGELFF
cdr3_nt: TGTGCCAGCAGCTGGGACTACAGACTGAACACCGGGGAGCTGTTTTTT

v_call: TRBV11-2
d_call: -
j_call: TRBJ2-3
clone_size: -
cdr3_aa: CASRGAVRGSADTQYF
cdr3_nt: TGTGCCAGCAGAGGGGCCGTCAGGGGCAGTGCAGATACGCAGTATTTT

v_call: TRBV28
d_call: TRBD1
j_call: TRBJ2-1
clone_size: -
cdr3_aa: CASRYRGRNEQFF
cdr3_nt: TGTGCCAGCAGATACAGGGGGAGAAATGAGCAGTTCTTC

v_call: TRBV19
d_call: -
j_call: TRBJ2-1
clone_size: -
cdr3_aa: CASSHRNSYNEQFF
cdr3_nt: TGTGCCAGTAGCCATAGAAACTCCTACAATGAGCAGTTCTTC

v_call: TRBV6-4
d_call: -
j_call: TRBJ1-1
clone_size: -
cdr3_aa: CASSDSPGRKAFF
cdr3_nt: TGTGCCAGCAGTGACTCGCCAGGGCGTAAAGCTTTCTTT

v_call: TRBV12-5
d_call: TRBD2
j_call: TRBJ2-7
clone_size: -
cdr3_aa: CASGFVAGGRPNF
cdr3_nt: TGTGCTAGTGGTTTCGTAGCGGGGGGCCGCCCTAACTTC

v_call: TRBV5-5
d_call: TRBD1
j_call: TRBJ1-5
clone_size: -
cdr3_aa: CASSPGQGESNQPQHF
cdr3_nt: TGTGCCAGCAGCCCCGGACAGGGCGAGAGCAATCAGCCCCAGCATTTT

v_call: TRBV5-4
d_call: -
j_call: TRBJ1-1
clone_size: -
cdr3_aa: CASSLALEGETEAFF
cdr3_nt: TGTGCCAGCAGCTTGGCCCTTGAGGGGGAAACTGAAGCTTTCTTT

v_call: TRBV5-1
d_call: -
j_call: TRBJ2-5
clone_size: -
cdr3_aa: CASTYLRGDQETQYF
cdr3_nt: TGCGCCAGCACCTATCTTAGGGGCGACCAAGAGACCCAGTACTTC

v_call: TRBV5-1
d_call: TRBD1
j_call: TRBJ1-2
clone_size: few
cdr3_aa: CASSSNPSTGAGWGYTF
cdr3_nt: TGCGCCAGCAGCTCGAACCCTAGCACAGGGGCGGGTTGGGGCTACACCTTC

v_call: TRBV18
d_call: -
j_call: TRBJ1-1
clone_size: -
cdr3_aa: CASSVNDGVNTEAFF
cdr3_nt: TGTGCCAGCTCAGTTAACGACGGGGTGAACACTGAAGCTTTCTTT

v_call: TRBV12-5
d_call: -
j_call: TRBJ1-3
clone_size: once
cdr3_aa: CASALEGGKGNTIYF
cdr3_nt: TGTGCTAGTGCCCTTGAGGGAGGGAAGGGAAACACCATATATTTT